One sample yielded the 7 T cell receptor beta chains listed below, sequenced in a study of blood T cell repertoires in COVID-19. The protocol was immunoSEQ multiplex PCR, while the TCRdb copy is restricted to in-frame clones and leaves out a portion. The table includes 150,000 to 180,000 clones, about 86% detected once. The sequencing input was peripheral blood. The receptor source for this set is an older woman with acute or convalescent COVID-19.

This clone was detected only a few times. The chain recombines TRBV19 with TRBJ2-1, with 10 bases identical to TRBD2. V gave up 2 bases and J gave up 12 bases; unmatched junction bases: 4. CDR1 LNHDA and CDR2 SQIVND come from the germline V gene (reference sequence). The CDR3 is 13 amino acids. CDR3 loop: CASSITSGAPQFF. The CDR3 DNA follows: TGTGCCAGTAGTATAACTAGCGGGGCTCCGCAGTTCTTC.

V gene TRBV5-1 combines with J gene TRBJ1-2; unclear D gene. Trimming took 1 base from V and 2 from J, leaving 9 bases between them. The CDR3 consists of 14 residues. The germline gives CDR1 SGHRS, CDR2 YFSETQ. CDR3 DNA: TGCGCCAGCAGCTTGCAGGAGGGAAACTATGGCTACACCTTC. Its protein product is CASSLQEGNYGYTF.

In the case of this clone: This same CDR3 is encoded by further DNA sequences in the sample. The chain employs TRBV20-1 and TRBJ2-7, with a tentative D call TRBD1 (5 bases). The CDR3 is made up of 11 amino acids. The V gene's germline CDR1 is DFQATT and CDR2 SNEGSKA (reference sequence). Between the trimmed V and J ends, which lost 2 bases and 4 bases, there was a span of 6 bases. The CDR3 loop is CSARSGYEQYV. Written as DNA, the CDR3 is TGCAGTGCTAGATCAGGGTACGAGCAGTACGTC.

The V gene is TRBV30, the J gene TRBJ1-3; no definite D call. The V end was cut by 3 bases, the J end by 0 bases, with 3 bases between. The CDR3 consists of 12 residues. Germline V gene lookup returns CDR1 GTSNPN and CDR2 SVGIG (reference sequence). The DNA of the CDR3 is TGTGCCTGGAGCAGCTCTGGAAACACCATATATTTT. It encodes CAWSSSGNTIYF. Supplemented by reference TRBV30 and TRBJ1-3, the full variable domain reads SQTIHQWPATLVQPVGSPLSLECTVEGTSNPNLYWYRQAAGRGLQLLFYSVGIGQISSEVPQNLSASRPQDRQFILSSKKLLLSDSGFYLCAWSSSGNTIYFGEGSWLTVV.

The gene calls are TRBV6-5 and TRBJ2-7, with D unresolved. Germline lookup yields CDR1 MNHEY and CDR2 SVGAGI. CDR3 size: 12 residues. V lost 6 bases, J lost 2 bases, and 8 bases lay in between. CDR3 residues: CASRRHPYEQYV. CDR3 DNA sequence: TGTGCCAGCAGAAGACACCCCTACGAGCAGTACGTC.

The chain uses TRBV19 and TRBJ1-4, with 7 bases lining up with TRBD1. The CDR3 has 15 residues. V lost 7 bases and J lost 8; bases outside the gene matches: 13. Germline-derived CDR1 and CDR2 are LNHDA and SQIVND (reference sequence). Here the CDR3 DNA reads TGTGCCAGTACCTCCCGACAGGGCCAACGGGAAAAACTGTTTTTT. This codes for CASTSRQGQREKLFF.

The V gene is TRBV3-1 (or the pseudogene TRBV3-2), the J gene TRBJ2-5, with D tentatively TRBD2 (5 bases). The CDR3 has 15 amino acids. The V and J ends lost 0 bases and 5 bases respectively, with 13 bases between them. Per the germline V gene, CDR1 is LGHDT and CDR2 is YNNKEL (reference sequence). The CDR3 spells CASSQEGGGGETQYF. The CDR3, as DNA: TGTGCCAGCAGCCAAGAAGGCGGAGGCGGTGAGACCCAGTACTTC.